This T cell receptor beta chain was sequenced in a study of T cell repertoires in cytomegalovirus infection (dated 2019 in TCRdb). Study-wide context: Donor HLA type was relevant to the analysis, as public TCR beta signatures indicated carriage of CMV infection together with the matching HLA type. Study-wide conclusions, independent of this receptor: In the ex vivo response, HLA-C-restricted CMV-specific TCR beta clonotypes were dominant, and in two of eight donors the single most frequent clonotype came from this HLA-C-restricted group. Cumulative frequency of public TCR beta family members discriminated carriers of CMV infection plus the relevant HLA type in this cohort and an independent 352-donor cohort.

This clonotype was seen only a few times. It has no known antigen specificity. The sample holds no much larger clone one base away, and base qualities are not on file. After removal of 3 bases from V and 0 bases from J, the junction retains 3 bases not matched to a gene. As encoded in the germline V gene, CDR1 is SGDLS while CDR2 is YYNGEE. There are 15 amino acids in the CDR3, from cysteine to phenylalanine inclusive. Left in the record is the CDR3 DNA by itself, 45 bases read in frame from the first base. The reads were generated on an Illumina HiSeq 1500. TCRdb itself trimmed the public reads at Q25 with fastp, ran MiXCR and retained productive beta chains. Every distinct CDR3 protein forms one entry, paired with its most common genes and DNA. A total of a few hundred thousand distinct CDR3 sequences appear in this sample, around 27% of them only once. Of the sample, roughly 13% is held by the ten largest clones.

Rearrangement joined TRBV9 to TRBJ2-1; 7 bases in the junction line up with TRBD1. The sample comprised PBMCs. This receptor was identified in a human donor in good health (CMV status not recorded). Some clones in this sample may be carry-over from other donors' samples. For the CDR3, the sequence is CASSAGGSSYNEQFF. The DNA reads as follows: TGTGCCAGCAGCGCAGGGGGTAGCTCCTACAATGAGCAGTTCTTC. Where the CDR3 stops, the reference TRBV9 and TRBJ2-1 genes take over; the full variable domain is DSGVTQTPKHLITATGQRVTLRCSPRSGDLSVYWYQQSLDQGLQFLIQYYNGEERAKGNILERFSAQQFPDLHSELNLSSLELGDSALYFCASSAGGSSYNEQFFGPGTRLTVL.